The 11 T cell receptor beta chains listed next were all sequenced from one sample in a study of tumour-infiltrating T cells in Burkitt lymphoma. Profiled with immunoSEQ multiplex PCR; TCRdb holds only in-frame clones, not every one. The data contain about 13,000 clones, approximately 85% of them singletons. What was sequenced was tumor tissue. Every receptor here comes from a human donor with diffuse large B-cell lymphoma.

V gene TRBV9 combines with J gene TRBJ1-1; TRBD1 is a possible D gene (6 bases). Germline-derived CDR1 and CDR2 are SGDLS and YYNGEE. This CDR3 contains 14 residues. V gave up 2 bases and J gave up 1 base, with 9 bases separating them. CDR3 in amino acids: CASSVTGQNTEAFF. The CDR3 DNA sequence: TGTGCCAGCAGCGTGACGGGACAGAACACTGAAGCTTTCTTT.

The chain joins TRBV19 to TRBJ1-5, with TRBD1 as a possible D gene (5 bases). The CDR3 consists of 15 residues. Trimming stripped 3 bases from V and 2 bases from J, with 11 bases between. The germline V gene has CDR1 LNHDA and CDR2 SQIVND (reference sequence). The CDR3 DNA reads as TGTGCCAGTAGTATGAGGGGCGCGGGCAATCAGCCCCAGCATTTT. Amino acids: CASSMRGAGNQPQHF.

V is TRBV5-1 and J is TRBJ1-1, with D perhaps TRBD1 (5 bases). Trimming shortened V by 3 bases and J by 1 base, and 10 bases separated the two germline ends. The CDR3 is 14 residues long. Per germline, CDR1 SGHRS and CDR2 YFSETQ. The CDR3 bases are TGCGCCAGCAGCTCCGCGGGACGGAACACTGAAGCTTTCTTT. Translated, it gives CASSSAGRNTEAFF.

The rearrangement joins TRBV5-6 to TRBJ1-5; tentative D call: TRBD1 (6 bases). The CDR3 covers 14 residues. Germline CDR1 reads SGHDT; CDR2 reads YYEEEE. Trimming removed 3 bases at V and 6 bases at J, with 13 bases between. CDR3 sequence (DNA): TGTGCCAGCAGCTCAGGGGTAGGGAGTCAGCCCCAGCATTTT. Translated: CASSSGVGSQPQHF.

The genes are TRBV7-2 and TRBJ1-4; perhaps TRBD1 as D (5 bases). Germline V gene data show CDR1 as SGHTA and CDR2 as FQGNSA. The CDR3 has 15 residues. V shed 0 bases and J shed 7 bases, with 12 bases lying between them. CDR3 bases: TGTGCCAGCAGCTTAGCGGTGGGGAGGGGTGAAAAACTGTTTTTT. This sequence encodes CASSLAVGRGEKLFF.

This clone was recorded once. This chain links TRBV19 with TRBJ1-4; D is unresolved. The germline V gene encodes CDR1 LNHDA and CDR2 SQIVND (reference sequence). The length of the CDR3 is 13 residues. V shed 4 bases and J shed 5 bases, with 8 bases lying between them. The CDR3 nucleotides are TGTGCCAGTAGTAGCAGAAACAATGAAAAACTGTTTTTT. This translates into CASSSRNNEKLFF.

The rearrangement joins TRBV9 to TRBJ2-7, with 9 bases matching TRBD2. CDR1 and CDR2 (germline): SGDLS, YYNGEE. J was trimmed by 5 bases and V by 0 bases; bases with no gene match: 6. The CDR3 runs 15 residues. The CDR3 here is CASSVGGGRVHEQYF. In DNA form, the CDR3 reads TGTGCCAGCAGCGTAGGTGGCGGGAGGGTACACGAGCAGTACTTC.

This chain joins TRBV19 and TRBJ1-2, with 10 bases matching TRBD1. Germline-derived CDR1 and CDR2 are LNHDA and SQIVND (reference sequence). V trimming: 4 bases; J trimming: 2 bases; junction bases outside the gene matches: 4. The CDR3 totals 15 residues. Here the CDR3 reads CASSTRTGGNYGYTF. In nucleotides, the CDR3 is TGTGCCAGTAGTACAAGGACAGGGGGGAACTATGGCTACACCTTC. Using reference TRBV19 and TRBJ1-2 for the parts outside the CDR3, the full variable domain is DGGITQSPKYLFRKEGQNVTLSCEQNLNHDAMYWYRQDPGQGLRLIYYSQIVNDFQKGDIAEGYSVSREKKESFPLTVTSAQKNPTAFYLCASSTRTGGNYGYTFGSGTRLTVV.

To note about this clone: One end of the junction does not line up with germline, which may come from a read error. The chain couples TRBV27 to TRBJ2-2; 7 bases align to TRBD1. The CDR3 spans 13 residues. Germline CDR1 MNHEY, CDR2 SMNVEV (reference sequence). The CDR3 DNA reads as TGTGCCAGCAGAACAGGGGAAATCGGGGAGTTGTTTTTT. Residues: CASRTGEIGELFF.

The rearrangement joins TRBV29-1 to TRBJ2-7; TRBD2 matches 7 bases. J was trimmed by 4 bases and V by 8 bases; bases with no gene match: 11. CDR3 length: 13 residues. Germline V lookup: CDR1 SQVTM, CDR2 ANQGSEA. The DNA of the CDR3 is TGCAGCTACCGGACGGGAGGAGGGTACGAGCAGTACTTC. It is translated as CSYRTGGGYEQYF.

This clone was counted only a few times. The rearrangement uses TRBV11-2 and TRBJ1-2; D might be TRBD1 (5 bases). Trimming cost V 4 bases and J 8 bases, with 17 bases left between them. CDR1 is SGHAT, CDR2 FQNNGV, per germline. This CDR3 is built from 14 residues. CDR3 region: CASSSGRLLGGYTF. CDR3 sequence (DNA): TGTGCCAGCAGCTCGGGACGGCTTCTAGGCGGCTACACCTTC.